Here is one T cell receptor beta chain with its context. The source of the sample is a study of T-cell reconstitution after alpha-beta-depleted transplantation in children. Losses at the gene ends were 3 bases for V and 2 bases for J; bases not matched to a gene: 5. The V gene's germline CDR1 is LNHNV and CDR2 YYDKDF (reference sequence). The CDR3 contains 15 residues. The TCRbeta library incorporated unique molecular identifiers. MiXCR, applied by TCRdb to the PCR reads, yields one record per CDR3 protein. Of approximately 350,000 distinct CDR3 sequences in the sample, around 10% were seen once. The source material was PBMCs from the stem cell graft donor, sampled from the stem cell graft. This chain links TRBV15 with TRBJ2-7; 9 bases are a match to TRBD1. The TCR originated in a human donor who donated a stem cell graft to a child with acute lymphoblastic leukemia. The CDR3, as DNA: TGTGCCACCAGCAGGAGGGGACAGGGCGCCTACGAGCAGTACTTC. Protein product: CATSRRGQGAYEQYF.